This record concerns one TCR beta chain sequence. Enrollment of patients from Seattle took place during active infection, with longitudinal follow-up. This CDR3 has 16 residues. Germline assignment: CDR1 GTSNPN and CDR2 SVGIG (reference sequence). With 4 bases clipped from V and 9 bases from J, the junction kept 12 bases outside the gene matches. Using immunoSEQ multiplex PCR, the repertoire was profiled, and TCRdb retains in-frame clones only, with some absent. The table includes a few hundred thousand clones, 83% detected once. The data stem from a study of blood T cell repertoires in COVID-19. Study information: Specimens from acute and convalescent COVID-19 originated in the United States, Italy and Spain. PBMCs, B-cell-depleted T cells, or T cells provided the cDNA or gDNA that made up the material.

This clonotype was obtained from a woman aged 30 to 39 with COVID-19, enrolled during active disease. Sequences were obtained from peripheral blood. This chain connects TRBV30 to TRBJ1-6; TRBD1 matches 10 bases. CDR3 amino acids: CAWTRQGAILASPLHF. The CDR3 nucleotides are TGTGCCTGGACCAGACAGGGGGCGATTTTGGCTTCACCCCTCCACTTT.